One and the same sample provided the 14 T cell receptor beta chains below, sequenced in a study of blood T cells in healthy people across ages. Through a sample-barcoded 5' primer and a J-beta primer mix, a second PCR was run for roughly 6 to 11 cycles. In TCRdb, the 5' RACE reads were re-called with MiXCR into one record per CDR3 protein. The top ten hold over 3.5% of the sample, which has a few hundred thousand distinct CDR3 sequences, about 27% seen once. The same data also went into a second study, on T cells of mothers and their children.

Material for sequencing was blood. Every receptor here comes from a boy between 2 and 15 years old in good health.

The chain joins TRBV6-2 or TRBV6-3 to TRBJ2-5, with unresolved D. The CDR3 loop spans 15 amino acids. V was clipped by 8 bases and J by 0 bases, with 16 bases between them. Looked up from germline, CDR1 is MNHEY and CDR2 is SVGEGT. The CDR3 spells CASGAATAYQETQYF. The CDR3 DNA reads TGTGCCAGCGGTGCGGCTACCGCATACCAAGAGACCCAGTACTTC.

The CDR3 region has the DNA TGTGCCAGTAGTATAGCCCAACACGGGGCAGGGCGCCACTACGAGCAGTACTTC. Translated: CASSIAQHGAGRHYEQYF. The chain links TRBV19 to TRBJ2-7; D possibly uses TRBD1 or TRBD2 (5 bases each). CDR1 is LNHDA and CDR2 is SQIVND in the germline V gene (reference sequence). This CDR3 is 18 amino acids long. V was pared by 1 base and J by 3 bases, with 22 bases between.

The chain carries TRBV7-6 and TRBJ2-7; 8 bases align to TRBD1. The CDR3 is made up of 15 amino acids. After removal of 6 bases from V and 5 bases from J, the junction contained 12 bases not matched to a gene. Germline values: CDR1 SGHVS, CDR2 FNYEAQ. The CDR3 DNA reads as TGTGCCAGCAGACCGGGGCCAGGGGGCCTCCACGAGCAGTACTTC. The encoded protein is CASRPGPGGLHEQYF. The complete variable domain, with remaining parts taken from reference TRBV7-6 and TRBJ2-7, reads GAGVSQSPRYKVTKRGQDVALRCDPISGHVSLYWYRQALGQGPEFLTYFNYEAQQDKSGLPNDRFSAERPEGSISTLTIQRTEQRDSAMYRCASRPGPGGLHEQYFGPGTRLTVT.

This clonotype has just a few counts. This sequence joins TRBV27 and TRBJ2-7; a possible D gene is TRBD1 (6 bases). The CDR3 is made up of 17 amino acids. V was clipped by 5 bases and J by 0 bases, with 20 bases between them. Germline V gene lookup returns CDR1 MNHEY and CDR2 SMNVEV (reference sequence). The CDR3 DNA reads as TGTGCCAGCAGTAAGACGATAACAGGGACCCTCTCCTACGAGCAGTACTTC. Its protein is CASSKTITGTLSYEQYF.

The V gene is TRBV2, the J gene TRBJ2-3; perhaps TRBD2 as D (6 bases). V lost 1 base and J 6 bases, leaving 8 bases between the germline ends. Germline CDR1 SNHLY, CDR2 FYNNEI. The CDR3 totals 13 residues. CDR3 sequence reads: CASSEEGGDTQYF. The CDR3 DNA is TGTGCCAGCAGTGAAGAAGGAGGGGATACGCAGTATTTT.

This clonotype has just a few counts. This chain joins TRBV28 and TRBJ2-1; 8 bases line up with TRBD2. CDR3 length: 20 amino acids. Germline V CDR1 and CDR2: MDHEN, SYDVKM. V lost 4 bases to trimming and J lost 1 base; unmatched junction nucleotides: 18. The DNA for the CDR3 is TGTGCCAGCAGTTCCCAGCGGGGGTCACGAACGGTTGGATCCTACAATGAGCAGTTCTTC. Translating it yields CASSSQRGSRTVGSYNEQFF.

The chain uses TRBV19 and TRBJ1-5; TRBD1 agrees at 9 bases. This CDR3 comprises 14 residues. From germline, CDR1 is LNHDA and CDR2 SQIVND (reference sequence). Unmatched junction bases numbered 7, after V lost 6 bases and J lost 7 bases. CDR3 coding DNA: TGTGCCAGTAGGACCGGGACAGGGTTCCAGCCCCAGCATTTT. As protein: CASRTGTGFQPQHF.

This CDR3 is CSARDRWGFETQYF. DNA of the CDR3: TGCAGTGCTAGAGATCGGTGGGGCTTCGAGACCCAGTACTTC. The V call is TRBV20-1, the J call TRBJ2-5; TRBD1 is a possible D gene (5 bases). Trimming pared 0 bases from V and 5 bases from J, leaving 13 bases between. The CDR3 has 14 residues. Germline CDR1 reads DFQATT; CDR2 reads SNEGSKA (reference sequence).

The V and J genes are TRBV7-1 and TRBJ2-3; 9 bases map to TRBD2. TRBV7-1 qualifies as an ORF whose function is uncertain. The junction had 8 bases not matched to a gene; V was cut back by 3 bases and J by 1 base. This CDR3 spans 17 amino acids. CDR3 bases: TGTGCCAGCAGCTCGACCCGTAGCGGGAGTGGCACAGATACGCAGTATTTT. Translation gives CASSSTRSGSGTDTQYF.

The rearrangement uses TRBV7-2 and TRBJ1-4; no definite D call. From germline, CDR1 is SGHTA and CDR2 FQGNSA. V was pared by 5 bases and J by 0 bases, with 4 bases between. This CDR3 is built from 13 residues. CDR3 region: CASSPSTNEKLFF. DNA for the CDR3: TGTGCCAGCAGCCCGTCAACTAATGAAAAACTGTTTTTT.

Only a few counts were recorded for this clonotype. The chain links TRBV20-1 to TRBJ2-3; D is possibly TRBD1 (7 bases). Germline V gene lookup returns CDR1 DFQATT and CDR2 SNEGSKA (reference sequence). The CDR3 runs to 14 residues. V dropped 5 bases and J dropped 5 bases, with 17 bases sitting between them. The DNA for the CDR3 is TGCAGTGCTCCGACAGGGAGGTCGGGAGATACGCAGTATTTT. Its translation: CSAPTGRSGDTQYF.

The chain joins TRBV28 to TRBJ2-7; 10 bases map to TRBD1. Germline CDR1 is MDHEN and CDR2 is SYDVKM. The CDR3 covers 16 residues. Losses at the gene ends were 5 bases for V and 5 bases for J; bases not matched to a gene: 12. The CDR3 reads CASSQTGTGDRDEQYF. The CDR3 nucleotides read TGTGCCAGCAGTCAAACCGGGACAGGGGATCGGGACGAGCAGTACTTC.

This clonotype showed up just a few times. The rearrangement links TRBV30 to TRBJ2-2; D not certain. This CDR3 spans 10 amino acids. Germline CDR1 GTSNPN, CDR2 SVGIG (reference sequence). Trimming stripped 0 bases from V and 8 bases from J, with 1 base between. The CDR3: CAWSVGELFF. CDR3 DNA sequence: TGTGCCTGGAGTGTTGGGGAGCTGTTTTTT.

This sequence joins TRBV6-6 and TRBJ2-7; D unresolved. Germline V gene data show CDR1 as MNHNY and CDR2 as SVGAGI (reference sequence). Between the trimmed V and J ends, which lost 5 bases and 10 bases, there was a span of 12 bases. This CDR3 region has 11 residues. CDR3 loop: CASSPDSSQYF. CDR3 sequence (DNA): TGTGCCAGCAGTCCCGACTCCAGCCAGTACTTC.